This T cell receptor (beta chain) was recovered during a study of regulatory T cells in long-lasting Graves disease. Turning to the study itself: Positive TSH receptor antibodies alongside over 5 years of antithyroid drugs were what marked Graves' disease as persistent.

At least ten counts were recorded for this clonotype. With 4 bases removed from V and 0 bases from J, the gap between germline ends came to 12 bases. Per germline, CDR1 MNHNS and CDR2 SASEGT. This CDR3 contains 15 residues. Time point here: persistent/refractory GD, antithyroid drugs over 5 years with positive TRAb. The TCR library used RNA extracted from PBMCs. According to the study, TCR beta libraries were built with iRepertoire HTBI primers and CDR3-region Arm-PCR. Via MiXCR, TCRdb re-called the multiplex PCR reads, giving one row per CDR3 protein. The sample consists of about 470,000 distinct CDR3 sequences, around 20% of them appearing once.

This chain links TRBV6-1 with TRBJ1-2, with D maybe TRBD1 (6 bases). The TCR was taken from a female donor with Graves disease. Sample: peripheral blood mononuclear cells (PBMCs), taken when the disease was refractory, from a patient treated with antithyroid drugs. CDR3 nucleotide sequence: TGTGCCAGCAGTGCATATACAGGGACTAACTATGGCTACACCTTC. Translating gives CASSAYTGTNYGYTF.